These 16 T cell receptor beta chains were all obtained from the same sample, sequenced in a study of blood T cell repertoires in COVID-19. Sequenced by immunoSEQ multiplex PCR; TCRdb stores in-frame clones only, minus some. This sample has about 69,000 clones, with approximately 90% found just once. Specimen: peripheral blood. These receptors all stem from a woman between 55 and 75 years old with active COVID-19.

V is TRBV9 and J is TRBJ2-2; 10 bases agree with TRBD2. Unmatched junction bases numbered 1, after V lost 0 bases and J lost 5 bases. Germline V gene sequence: CDR1 SGDLS, CDR2 YYNGEE. The CDR3 contains 15 residues. The CDR3 bases are TGTGCCAGCAGCGTAGAGCGGGAGGGGACCGGGGAGCTGTTTTTT. Translating it yields CASSVEREGTGELFF.

The rearrangement uses TRBV28 and TRBJ1-5; unclear D gene. The V gene's germline CDR1 is MDHEN and CDR2 SYDVKM. Between the trimmed V and J ends, which lost 2 bases and 6 bases, there was a span of 11 bases. This CDR3 region has 14 residues. CDR3 DNA: TGTGCCAGCAGTTTAGTGGTCCGGGTTCAGCCCCAGCATTTT. Protein: CASSLVVRVQPQHF.

The chain carries TRBV7-2 and TRBJ2-5; 7 bases are shared with TRBD2. The CDR3 has 15 amino acids. Losses at the gene ends were 6 bases for V and 4 bases for J; bases not matched to a gene: 11. The germline CDR1 and CDR2 sequences are SGHTA and FQGNSA. DNA for the CDR3: TGTGCCAGCAGTTTTAAGGCGGGAGTCCCAGAGACCCAGTACTTC. It codes for CASSFKAGVPETQYF.

This clone was detected only a few times. This chain joins TRBV2 and TRBJ1-1; a weak D match, TRBD1 (6 bases). In germline, CDR1 is SNHLY, CDR2 FYNNEI. V dropped 10 bases and J dropped 4 bases, with 16 bases sitting between them. The CDR3 has 13 residues. The CDR3 nucleotides read TGTGCCACCCGAAGTCAGGGGCTCACTGAAGCTTTCTTT. It specifies CATRSQGLTEAFF.

This chain links TRBV5-1 with TRBJ1-5, with 9 positions matching TRBD1. In germline, CDR1 is SGHRS, CDR2 YFSETQ. The CDR3 is made up of 15 amino acids. Trimming removed 1 base from V and 3 bases from J; junction bases left unmatched: 2. CDR3 coding DNA: TGCGCCAGCAGCTTGACAGGGGGCCCCAATCAGCCCCAGCATTTT. Protein: CASSLTGGPNQPQHF.

The V call is TRBV7-9, the J call TRBJ2-2; 9 bases fit TRBD1. The CDR3 is made up of 16 amino acids. CDR1 is SEHNR, CDR2 FQNEAQ, per germline (reference sequence). The V gene end was trimmed by 5 bases and the J gene end by 6 bases; junction bases not matched to a gene: 10. The CDR3 loop reads CASSLTTGTGSGELFF. In DNA, the CDR3 is TGTGCCAGCAGCCTAACCACCGGGACAGGGTCCGGGGAGCTGTTTTTT.

V usage is TRBV7-2 and J usage is TRBJ2-1; 12 nucleotides agree with TRBD2. The CDR3 spans 16 residues. CDR1 is SGHTA, CDR2 FQGNSA, per germline. Trimming removed 4 bases from V and 15 bases from J; junction bases left unmatched: 16. The CDR3 bases are TGTGCCAGCAGCTCCACACCCTCTAGCGGGAGGGCCTTTCCGTTCTTC. It translates to CASSSTPSSGRAFPFF. Complete variable domain (other parts from reference TRBV7-2 and TRBJ2-1): GAGVSQSPSNKVTEKGKDVELRCDPISGHTALYWYRQSLGQGLEFLIYFQGNSAPDKSGLPSDRFSAERTGGSVSTLTIQRTQQEDSAVYLCASSSTPSSGRAFPFFGPGTRLTVL.

The V call is TRBV4-1, the J call TRBJ2-2; the D is unclear. Germline V gene sequence: CDR1 MGHRA, CDR2 YSYEKL. CDR3 length equals 15 residues. V lost 0 bases and J lost 3, with 8 bases in between. The CDR3 DNA is TGCGCCAGCAGCCAAGACGGGTCGGACACCGGGGAGCTGTTTTTT. This translates into CASSQDGSDTGELFF.

The chain employs TRBV28 and TRBJ2-6, with D possibly matching TRBD1 (6 bases). The CDR3 is 17 amino acids. Germline V CDR1 and CDR2: MDHEN, SYDVKM. V lost 3 bases and J lost 0, with 12 bases in between. The CDR3 coding sequence is TGTGCCAGCAGTTTGGGGGCAGGACGCTCTGGGGCCAACGTCCTGACTTTC. Protein product: CASSLGAGRSGANVLTF. The variable domain in full, completed from reference TRBV28 and TRBJ2-6, reads DVKVTQSSRYLVKRTGEKVFLECVQDMDHENMFWYRQDPGLGLRLIYFSYDVKMKEKGDIPEGYSVSREKKERFSLILESASTNQTSMYLCASSLGAGRSGANVLTFGAGSRLTVL.

The V and J genes are TRBV5-4 and TRBJ2-4; the D gene is possibly TRBD2 (5 bases). CDR3 size: 17 residues. Looked up from germline, CDR1 is SGHNT and CDR2 is YYREEE (reference sequence). The germline V and J ends were trimmed by 0 bases and 1 base, with 14 bases remaining between them. CDR3: CASSLGAAGWAKNIQYF. The CDR3 DNA sequence: TGTGCCAGCAGCTTGGGGGCGGCGGGTTGGGCCAAAAACATTCAGTACTTC. The variable domain in full, completed from reference TRBV5-4 and TRBJ2-4, reads ETGVTQSPTHLIKTRGQQVTLRCSSQSGHNTVSWYQQALGQGPQFIFQYYREEENGRGNFPPRFSGLQFPNYSSELNVNALELDDSALYLCASSLGAAGWAKNIQYFGAGTRLSVL.

The J gene is TRBJ1-5, the V gene TRBV6-1; 10 bases match TRBD1. J was trimmed by 2 bases and V by 4 bases; bases with no gene match: 5. The CDR3 runs to 16 residues. CDR1 and CDR2 from the germline V gene are MNHNS and SASEGT. CDR3 protein: CASSGQGALGNQPQHF. CDR3 sequence (DNA): TGTGCCAGCAGTGGACAGGGGGCGCTTGGCAATCAGCCCCAGCATTTT.

The rearrangement joins TRBV30 to TRBJ2-7; D might be TRBD2 (6 bases). The CDR3 extends over 13 amino acids. Trimming took off 4 bases at V and 7 bases at J, with 17 bases between the two ends. The germline CDR1 and CDR2 sequences are GTSNPN and SVGIG (reference sequence). CDR3 region: CAWTPRTTGEQYF. The CDR3 DNA reads as TGTGCCTGGACTCCCCGGACTACGGGGGAGCAGTACTTC. Together with reference TRBV30 and TRBJ2-7, the CDR3 gives the full variable domain: SQTIHQWPATLVQPVGSPLSLECTVEGTSNPNLYWYRQAAGRGLQLLFYSVGIGQISSEVPQNLSASRPQDRQFILSSKKLLLSDSGFYLCAWTPRTTGEQYFGPGTRLTVT.

The V gene is TRBV6-1, the J gene TRBJ1-2; possible D gene TRBD1, 5 bases. V was clipped by 2 bases and J by 6 bases, with 16 bases between them. The germline V gene has CDR1 MNHNS and CDR2 SASEGT. CDR3 length: 15 amino acids. CDR3 nucleotide sequence: TGTGCCAGCAGTGAAATCATCGGAGGGGTGAATGGCTACACCTTC. Protein product: CASSEIIGGVNGYTF.

This clone appeared once. The chain couples TRBV7-2 to TRBJ2-1; a possible D gene is TRBD2 (5 bases). This CDR3 region has 14 residues. The V gene's germline CDR1 is SGHTA and CDR2 FQGNSA. V shed 0 bases and J shed 7 bases, with 10 bases lying between them. The CDR3 DNA reads as TGTGCCAGCAGCTTAGCGGGAGTTCGGAATGAGCAGTTCTTC. Its protein is CASSLAGVRNEQFF.

The gene calls are TRBV11-2 and TRBJ2-5, with D perhaps matching TRBD2 (6 bases). The CDR3 sequence is 13 residues long. Germline CDR1 reads SGHAT; CDR2 reads FQNNGV. Trimming shortened V by 5 bases and J by 7 bases, and 14 bases separated the two germline ends. CDR3 in DNA: TGTGCCAGCAGCCAGGACTACCGCTCGACCCAGTACTTC. Amino acid sequence: CASSQDYRSTQYF.

The chain employs TRBV28 and TRBJ1-2; 9 positions agree with TRBD1. Germline V gives CDR1 MDHEN, CDR2 SYDVKM. With 3 bases clipped from V and 7 bases from J, the junction kept 9 bases outside the gene matches. The CDR3 loop spans 15 amino acids. DNA of the CDR3: TGTGCCAGCAGTTTTCGCGACAGGGGGGGCTTTGGCTACACCTTC. This encodes CASSFRDRGGFGYTF.